This T cell receptor beta chain comes out of a study of OX40 agonist ivuxolimab in advanced cancers. Context from the whole study: Ivuxolimab, which targeted the costimulatory receptor OX40 (CD134), was an agonistic, fully human IgG2 monoclonal antibody. In the dose-escalation cohort, around four fifths of patients were male, and the mean age was roughly 60 years with a range of roughly 20 to 79. Of the approximately 50 patients in dose escalation, around 19 had hepatocellular carcinoma, some 15 had melanoma, 9 had renal cell carcinoma and 9 had head and neck cancer. Intravenous ivuxolimab was administered to patients every 2 weeks at six dose levels: 0.01, 0.1, 0.3, 1.5, 3 and 10 mg/kg. Patients were allowed to have had prior anti-PD-1, anti-PD-L1 or anti-CTLA-4 therapy, and more than 35% of the dose-escalation patients had been treated with checkpoint inhibitors. Partial responses were achieved by three dose-escalation patients, of whom one had hepatocellular carcinoma and two had cutaneous melanoma. The paper describes the monotherapy dose-escalation part (N of about 47 patients) of the phase I trial of ivuxolimab. Peripheral TCRbeta sequencing aimed to test whether ivuxolimab altered TCR sequence diversity and caused clonal T-cell expansion.

Patients with autoimmune disease history or receiving systemic immunosuppression were excluded from the trial. In every dose cohort, peripheral blood was drawn for TCR sequencing at baseline, cycle 4 day 1, and cycle 7 day 1. Samples were obtained from an open-label, multicenter, first-in-human phase I dose-escalation trial of ivuxolimab. The trial enrolled adults with locally advanced or metastatic head and neck squamous cell, hepatocellular, melanoma or renal cell carcinoma. CD4+ and CD8+ T cells were sorted separately from peripheral blood before TCR sequencing. Overall results and qualifications from the work: At doses of 0.1 to 3.0 mg/kg, clonal expansion of both CD4+ and CD8+ T cells in blood was seen between baseline and week 6. In partial responders in the 0.1-3.0 mg/kg groups, normalized peripheral clonal expansion was found to be among the lowest, especially among CD8+ T cells. The antigen specificity of the clonally expanded peripheral T cells was not determined. After ivuxolimab, more expanded clones were found on average in CD8+ T cells than in CD4+ T cells. Low levels of normalized T-cell clonal expansion were also seen in some patients who did not respond.

Remarks on this clone: Its recognized antigen is unknown. The input lacks base qualities; no much larger clone sits a single base away.

At the junction V is shortened by 5 bases and J by 2 bases, with 10 bases in between. The CDR3 runs 12 amino acids, cysteine and phenylalanine included. Only CDR3 DNA remains: 36 bases, in frame from the first base. From the germline V gene, CDR1 is SQVTM and CDR2 is ANQGSEA. Genomic DNA was extracted from sorted cells for sequencing of the TCRbeta CDR3 region. TCRbeta CDR3 regions were sequenced using the immunoSEQ Assay. What TCRdb holds here is the immuneACCESS table cut down to in-frame rearrangements. Part of the clones is not present; checked against another copy, under half of the missing clones reflect an unresolved V gene, and the others are unexplained. For this sample the table gives some 100,000 clones, of which 85% to 90% were detected only once. In total, the top ten clones hold around 0.16% of the sample.

The sequencing here drew on CD4+ or CD8+ T cells sorted from blood, taken in a trial of the OX40 agonist ivuxolimab. This chain is built from TRBV29-1 and TRBJ2-7; perhaps TRBD1 is the D gene, with 5 bases matching. The receptor was isolated from an adult with an advanced solid tumor such as melanoma, head and neck, liver or kidney cancer. The bases read TGCAGCGTTACAGGTACTGCCTACGAGCAGTACTTC. This encodes CSVTGTAYEQYF.